This T cell receptor (beta chain) was sequenced during a study of blood T cells in healthy people across ages. Germline V CDR1 and CDR2: MNHEY, SVGAGI. Trimming took off 2 bases at V and 4 bases at J, with 17 bases between the two ends. There are 16 residues in the CDR3. A second 7 to 11 cycle PCR used barcoded and J-beta primers. TCRdb re-called the 5' RACE reads through MiXCR, storing one row per CDR3 protein. Of hundreds of thousands of distinct CDR3 sequences in the sample, about 28% are singletons; the top ten hold approximately 14%. Study conclusions and caveats: TCR beta diversity per million T cells fell roughly linearly with age.

Isolation recovered at least 6 million PBMCs from every sample. Extraction of total RNA produced a minimum of 5.5 micrograms from each sample. For this clonotype: The antigen is undetermined.

The V and J genes are TRBV6-5 and TRBJ1-1; D perhaps matches TRBD1 (6 bases). This clonotype originated in a woman aged 80 or over in good health. The sample consisted of blood. As DNA, the CDR3 is TGTGCCAGCAGTTACCAGGACAGTGGGATAGTCACTGAAGCTTTCTTT. Encoded protein: CASSYQDSGIVTEAFF.